The present T cell receptor (beta chain) was sequenced within a study of T cell responses to AZD1222 COVID-19 vaccine. Whole-study findings and limits: Donors, mostly white British, included more females; clonal diversity was possibly underestimated.

This CDR3 region has 16 residues. The V segment lost 5 bases and the J segment 1 base; nucleotides outside the gene matches: 9. The germline V gene has CDR1 SEHNR and CDR2 FQNEAQ (reference sequence). Sequencing was performed with immunoSEQ multiplex PCR; in TCRdb, only in-frame clones are kept and a portion is missing. This table has roughly 150,000 clones, 88% appearing once. With respect to this clone: Its matching antigen is unknown.

V usage is TRBV7-9 and J usage is TRBJ1-1; 8 bases align to TRBD1. This TCR was recovered from an adult who received the AZD1222 COVID-19 vaccine. Specimen: peripheral blood, collected 28 days after the second AZD1222 dose. The CDR3 region has the DNA TGTGCCAGCAGCCACCTTTTAGGGACAGGGAACACTGAAGCTTTCTTT. Its translation is CASSHLLGTGNTEAFF.